This passage covers 8 T cell receptor beta chains from one sample sequenced in a study of blood T cells in healthy people across ages. Then a second PCR, running about 6 to 11 cycles, was carried out with a sample-barcoded 5' primer and a J-beta primer mix. TCRdb independently ran MiXCR on the 5' RACE reads; one entry per CDR3 protein. The sample contains roughly 1.9 million distinct CDR3 sequences, around 42% of which appear only once. What was sequenced was blood. These receptors came from a human donor in good health.

This clonotype was seen more than once but under ten times. The V gene is TRBV20-1, the J gene TRBJ1-2, with D possibly TRBD1 on 5 matching bases. This CDR3 has 11 amino acids. Per the germline V gene, CDR1 is DFQATT and CDR2 is SNEGSKA (reference sequence). V was cut by 5 bases and J by 7 bases, with 11 bases left in between. The CDR3 loop reads CSAPNRSGYTF. The CDR3 nucleotides are TGCAGTGCTCCAAACAGGTCTGGCTACACCTTC.

This sequence joins TRBV2 and TRBJ2-3; D is undetermined. Germline loops: CDR1 SNHLY, CDR2 FYNNEI. The CDR3 consists of 15 residues. The V gene lost 8 bases and the J gene lost 4 bases, with 19 bases spanning the gap. CDR3 sequence (DNA): TGTGCCAGCTCCCGCCCGGACCGAGTCCCAGATACGCAGTATTTT. The encoded protein is CASSRPDRVPDTQYF. Combining the CDR3 with reference TRBV2 and TRBJ2-3 gives the whole variable domain EPEVTQTPSHQVTQMGQEVILRCVPISNHLYFYWYRQILGQKVEFLVSFYNNEISEKSEIFDDQFSVERPDGSNFTLKIRSTKLEDSAMYFCASSRPDRVPDTQYFGPGTRLTVL.

This chain uses TRBV5-1 with TRBJ2-1; the match to TRBD2 covers 10 bases. CDR3 length: 15 amino acids. V shed 0 bases and J 9 bases; nucleotides not matched to a gene: 6. Germline V gene data show CDR1 as SGHRS and CDR2 as YFSETQ. CDR3 region: CASSLDLGLAFEQFF. CDR3 in DNA: TGCGCCAGCAGCTTGGACCTGGGACTAGCGTTTGAGCAGTTCTTC. The full variable domain, its missing parts supplied by reference TRBV5-1 and TRBJ2-1, is KAGVTQTPRYLIKTRGQQVTLSCSPISGHRSVSWYQQTPGQGLQFLFEYFSETQRNKGNFPGRFSGRQFSNSRSEMNVSTLELGDSALYLCASSLDLGLAFEQFFGPGTRLTVL.

The V call is TRBV11-2, the J call TRBJ2-4; 8 bases are a match to TRBD2. This CDR3 comprises 15 residues. The germline gives CDR1 SGHAT, CDR2 FQNNGV. V dropped 4 bases and J dropped 0; count of bases not matched to a gene: 2. The CDR3: CASSSGGVAKNIQYF. As DNA, the CDR3 is TGTGCCAGCAGCTCCGGGGGGGTAGCCAAAAACATTCAGTACTTC.

The table lists this clonotype with many counts. The rearrangement uses TRBV7-9 and TRBJ2-7, with 7 bases lining up with TRBD1. The CDR3 spans 13 residues. Losses at the gene ends were 3 bases for V and 3 bases for J; bases not matched to a gene: 2. The germline CDR1 and CDR2 sequences are SEHNR and FQNEAQ (reference sequence). The CDR3 coding sequence is TGTGCCAGCAGCTTTGCAGGGGGCTACGAGCAGTACTTC. Translated: CASSFAGGYEQYF.

This clonotype has only a few counts. The chain employs TRBV7-8 and TRBJ2-7; TRBD1 matches 9 bases. The CDR3 has 15 residues. V lost 5 bases to trimming and J lost 2 bases; unmatched junction nucleotides: 7. Per germline, CDR1 SGHVS and CDR2 FQNEAQ. CDR3 sequence (DNA): TGTGCCAGCAGCACTCGGACAGGGGTAGCCTACGAGCAGTACTTC. Protein sequence: CASSTRTGVAYEQYF.

This chain joins TRBV4-3 and TRBJ1-2; TRBD1 is a possible D gene (5 bases). The CDR3 extends over 15 amino acids. Germline V gene data show CDR1 as LGHNA and CDR2 as YSLEER. Trimming removed 0 bases from V and 1 base from J, with 9 bases in between. Written as DNA, the CDR3 is TGCGCCAGCAGCCAAGAACGGGGGGTTAACTATGGCTACACCTTC. It codes for CASSQERGVNYGYTF.

This clonotype was seen more than once but under ten times. The V call is TRBV5-1, the J call TRBJ2-3; D not resolved. Germline V lookup: CDR1 SGHRS, CDR2 YFSETQ. Trimming took 4 bases from V and 3 from J, leaving 21 bases between them. This CDR3 has 17 amino acids. The DNA for the CDR3 is TGCGCCAGCAGCAGGAACGGACCCCCGGATGGGACAGATACGCAGTATTTT. It is translated as CASSRNGPPDGTDTQYF.